A single sample is the source of the 27 T cell receptor beta chains below, sequenced in a study of blood T cells in healthy people across ages. A second PCR of about 7 to 12 cycles used a sample-barcoded 5' primer and a J-beta primer mix. TCRdb ran MiXCR on the 5' RACE reads and lists one entry per CDR3 protein. The table shows fewer than 900,000 distinct CDR3 sequences, with about 42% occurring only once. The material sequenced was blood. The receptors were gathered from a woman aged 55 to 70 in good health.

This rearrangement joins TRBV7-8 to TRBJ2-4; TRBD2 might be the D (5 bases). Trimming took 1 base from V and 0 from J, leaving 7 bases between them. The V gene's germline CDR1 is SGHVS and CDR2 FQNEAQ. This CDR3 is built from 15 residues. CDR3 coding DNA: TGTGCCAGCAGCTTAGGCGGGTTAGCCAAAAACATTCAGTACTTC. This gives the protein CASSLGGLAKNIQYF. Supplemented by reference TRBV7-8 and TRBJ2-4, the full variable domain reads GAGVSQSPRYKVAKRGQDVALRCDPISGHVSLFWYQQALGQGPEFLTYFQNEAQLDKSGLPSDRFFAERPEGSVSTLKIQRTQQEDSAVYLCASSLGGLAKNIQYFGAGTRLSVL.

This clonotype occurred a few times. The chain has TRBV20-1 and TRBJ2-3; tentative D call: TRBD2 (7 bases). Trimming removed 1 base from V and 5 bases from J, with 19 bases in between. The CDR3 is made up of 16 amino acids. CDR1 DFQATT and CDR2 SNEGSKA come from the germline V gene (reference sequence). The CDR3 region has the DNA TGCAGTGCTAGAGTCTCCCCACAGGGAGGGAGAGATACGCAGTATTTT. Translating it yields CSARVSPQGGRDTQYF.

The V call is TRBV2, the J call TRBJ1-1, with D possibly TRBD1 on 5 matching bases. V was cut by 6 bases and J by 5 bases, with 13 bases left in between. The CDR3 has 13 amino acids. Germline CDR1 SNHLY, CDR2 FYNNEI. Here the CDR3 reads CASSPDGGTEAFF. CDR3 DNA: TGTGCCAGCAGCCCGGACGGGGGAACTGAAGCTTTCTTT. The full variable domain, completed using reference TRBV2 and TRBJ1-1, is EPEVTQTPSHQVTQMGQEVILRCVPISNHLYFYWYRQILGQKVEFLVSFYNNEISEKSEIFDDQFSVERPDGSNFTLKIRSTKLEDSAMYFCASSPDGGTEAFFGQGTRLTVV.

The chain carries TRBV6-6 and TRBJ1-5; 9 positions agree with TRBD1. The CDR3 length is 15 residues. V was pared by 5 bases and J by 3 bases, with 5 bases of the junction left unmatched. The germline V gene encodes CDR1 MNHNY and CDR2 SVGAGI (reference sequence). The CDR3 DNA is TGTGCCAGCAGTCTGACAGGGGGGCCCAATCAGCCCCAGCATTTT. As protein: CASSLTGGPNQPQHF.

This clonotype has just a few counts. The V call is TRBV28, the J call TRBJ2-7; D might be TRBD1 (6 bases). The CDR3 loop spans 13 amino acids. Trimming removed 4 bases at V and 2 bases at J, with 9 bases between. The germline V gene has CDR1 MDHEN and CDR2 SYDVKM. The CDR3 nucleotides read TGTGCCAGCAGTTCCCGGGACACCTACGAGCAGTACTTC. Translation: CASSSRDTYEQYF.

The chain is built from TRBV29-1 and TRBJ2-5, with TRBD1 identical over 7 bases. The closer fit of TRBJ2-7 to the DNA end suggests the J call may be wrong. CDR1 SQVTM and CDR2 ANQGSEA come from the germline V gene. This CDR3 comprises 16 residues. CDR3 bases: TGCAGCGTTGTTCTGGAGGATAGACAGGGAGCCTACGAGCAGTACTTC. Amino acid sequence: CSVVLEDRQGAYEQYF.

In this sample, this clonotype turned up a few times. The chain recombines TRBV25-1 with TRBJ2-7; the D is unclear. Trimming took 8 bases from V and 0 from J, leaving 14 bases between them. The CDR3 covers 14 residues. Per germline, CDR1 MGHDK and CDR2 SYGVNS. CDR3 region: CASSSGRTSYEQYF. In nucleotides, the CDR3 is TGTGCCAGCTCCTCCGGACGTACCTCCTACGAGCAGTACTTC.

This clonotype was recorded a few times. This rearrangement joins TRBV25-1 to TRBJ1-2; perhaps TRBD1 as D (5 bases). V was pared by 8 bases and J by 2 bases, with 12 bases between. The CDR3 contains 13 residues. Germline-derived CDR1 and CDR2 are MGHDK and SYGVNS. CDR3 in amino acids: CASESGGNYGYTF. As DNA, the CDR3 is TGTGCCAGCGAATCCGGGGGGAACTATGGCTACACCTTC.

This rearrangement joins TRBV2 to TRBJ2-5; maybe TRBD2 (6 bases). V lost 5 bases and J lost 3, with 16 bases in between. CDR3 length equals 15 residues. Germline CDR1 SNHLY, CDR2 FYNNEI. This CDR3 reads CASSIGLPNEETQYF. In DNA form, the CDR3 reads TGTGCCAGCAGTATCGGACTACCGAATGAAGAGACCCAGTACTTC.

This clonotype is a singleton in its sample. The genes are TRBV3-1 and TRBJ1-2, with 7 nucleotides matching TRBD1. The ends lost 4 bases at V and 4 bases at J; junction bases unmatched: 9. The CDR3 has 15 amino acids. The germline gives CDR1 LGHDT, CDR2 YNNKEL (reference sequence). CDR3 DNA sequence: TGTGCCAGCAGCCGACGGGACAGACTTTTCTATGGCTACACCTTC. This translates into CASSRRDRLFYGYTF.

The genes are TRBV4-1 and TRBJ2-2; 7 bases are a match to TRBD1. CDR3 length: 16 residues. V trimming: 2 bases; J trimming: 3 bases; junction bases outside the gene matches: 6. Germline-derived CDR1 and CDR2 are MGHRA and YSYEKL. The CDR3 nucleotides read TGCGCCAGCAGCCAACCGGACAGGAGATACACCGGGGAGCTGTTTTTT. Protein: CASSQPDRRYTGELFF.

This sequence joins TRBV5-4 and TRBJ2-1; D gene ambiguous. The V and J ends lost 2 bases and 9 bases respectively, with 15 bases between them. Germline assignment: CDR1 SGHNT and CDR2 YYREEE (reference sequence). The CDR3 loop spans 14 amino acids. The chain's CDR3 is CASSFSPLTGEQFF. Here the CDR3 DNA reads TGTGCCAGCAGCTTTTCCCCCCTAACCGGTGAGCAGTTCTTC.

This clonotype was observed many times. The chain couples TRBV5-1 to TRBJ1-2; a weak D match, TRBD1 (5 bases). The germline CDR1 and CDR2 sequences are SGHRS and YFSETQ. Trimming took off 2 bases at V and 8 bases at J, with 13 bases between the two ends. The CDR3 is 13 residues long. This chain's CDR3 is CASSFTGSEGYTF. The DNA for the CDR3 is TGCGCCAGCAGCTTTACAGGTTCTGAAGGCTACACCTTC.

The V call is TRBV20-1, the J call TRBJ1-2, with TRBD1 matching over 9 bases. CDR3 length: 15 residues. V shed 3 bases and J 7 bases; nucleotides not matched to a gene: 12. Germline-derived CDR1 and CDR2 are DFQATT and SNEGSKA (reference sequence). The DNA of the CDR3 is TGCAGTGCTAGCGGGGACAGGGCGCAAAGAGGTGGCTACACCTTC. This sequence encodes CSASGDRAQRGGYTF.

The rearrangement links TRBV12-3 or TRBV12-4 to TRBJ2-7, with D possibly being TRBD1 (6 bases). Trimming removed 5 bases at V and 1 base at J, with 12 bases between. The CDR3 consists of 14 residues. Here the CDR3 DNA reads TGTGCCAGCAGTGTTGACAGGCTATCCTACGAGCAGTACTTC. Protein product: CASSVDRLSYEQYF.

The chain joins TRBV3-1 to TRBJ2-7; D perhaps matches TRBD2 (6 bases). V was clipped by 0 bases and J by 3 bases, with 12 bases between them. Germline-derived CDR1 and CDR2 are LGHDT and YNNKEL (reference sequence). The CDR3 runs to 15 residues. The CDR3 spells CASSQEGSGCYEQYF. DNA for the CDR3: TGTGCCAGCAGCCAAGAGGGTAGCGGATGCTACGAGCAGTACTTC.

Of note for this clonotype: A read error may explain this, as a much larger clone is one base away. The chain carries TRBV29-1 and TRBJ2-6; 7 positions agree with TRBD1. The CDR3 extends over 17 amino acids. Per the germline V gene, CDR1 is SQVTM and CDR2 is ANQGSEA. J lost 0 bases, V lost 7 bases, and 12 bases had no gene match. DNA for the CDR3: TGCAGCGCCCAAACGTGGGACAGAAACTCTGGGGCCAACGTCCTGACTTTC. Translating gives CSAQTWDRNSGANVLTF. The whole variable domain, remainder taken from reference TRBV29-1 and TRBJ2-6, is SAVISQKPSRDICQRGTSLTIQCQVDSQVTMMFWYRQQPGQSLTLIATANQGSEATYESGFVIDKFPISRPNLTFSTLTVSNMSPEDSSIYLCSAQTWDRNSGANVLTFGAGSRLTVL.

The chain joins TRBV27 to TRBJ2-7; 7 bases are shared with TRBD2. The V and J ends lost 2 bases and 5 bases, in that order; junction bases with no gene match: 9. The CDR3 has 15 amino acids. In germline, CDR1 is MNHEY, CDR2 SMNVEV (reference sequence). The CDR3 protein is CASSLVGGPFHEQYF. The CDR3 coding sequence is TGTGCCAGCAGTTTAGTGGGAGGGCCATTCCACGAGCAGTACTTC.

This rearrangement joins TRBV5-1 to TRBJ1-1; unclear D gene. CDR3 length: 13 residues. The germline V gene encodes CDR1 SGHRS and CDR2 YFSETQ. V lost 0 bases to trimming and J lost 5 bases, with 8 bases between them. The CDR3 DNA reads as TGCGCCAGCAGCTTGGCCGTAAGGACTGAAGCTTTCTTT. This encodes CASSLAVRTEAFF. The variable domain in full, with the rest retrieved from reference TRBV5-1 and TRBJ1-1, is KAGVTQTPRYLIKTRGQQVTLSCSPISGHRSVSWYQQTPGQGLQFLFEYFSETQRNKGNFPGRFSGRQFSNSRSEMNVSTLELGDSALYLCASSLAVRTEAFFGQGTRLTVV.

Note on this clonotype: A much larger clone lies a single base off, so this may be a read error. V usage is TRBV20-1 and J usage is TRBJ2-3; 8 bases match TRBD2. V trimming: 0 bases; J trimming: 2 bases; junction bases outside the gene matches: 7. The V gene's germline CDR1 is DFQATT and CDR2 SNEGSKA (reference sequence). CDR3 length: 16 amino acids. CDR3 coding DNA: TGCAGTGCTAGAGATTGGACTAGCAGATACACAGATACGCAGTATTTT. The encoded protein is CSARDWTSRYTDTQYF.

The chain links TRBV12-3 or TRBV12-4 to TRBJ1-6; D is undetermined. The CDR3 is 14 amino acids. Trimming left V 3 bases short and J 7 bases short, with 10 bases between. The CDR3 loop reads CASSFGQTNSPLHF. In DNA form, the CDR3 reads TGTGCCAGCAGTTTCGGCCAGACAAATTCACCCCTCCACTTT.

As to this clonotype: A much larger clone differs by one base, so this may be a read error. J is TRBJ2-7 and V is TRBV7-2; D not resolved. This CDR3 comprises 13 residues. CDR1 SGHTA and CDR2 FQGNSA come from the germline V gene. The ends were cut back, 5 bases at V and 2 bases at J, with 10 bases in the middle. The CDR3 sequence: CASSKPVTYEQYF. For the CDR3, the DNA is TGTGCCAGCAGCAAGCCGGTGACCTACGAGCAGTACTTC. The full variable domain, in which reference TRBV7-2 and TRBJ2-7 provide the parts outside the CDR3, is GAGVSQSPSNKVTEKGKDVELRCDPISGHTALYWYRQSLGQGLEFLIYFQGNSAPDKSGLPSDRFSAERTGGSVSTLTIQRTQQEDSAVYLCASSKPVTYEQYFGPGTRLTVT.

This clonotype has only a few counts. The CDR3 coding sequence is TGTGCCAGCAGCTTAGGGGGACTAGCGGGAAGGCCGGTCTATGAGCAGTTCTTC. Encoded protein: CASSLGGLAGRPVYEQFF. This chain links TRBV7-2 with TRBJ2-1; TRBD2 matches 13 bases. In germline, CDR1 is SGHTA, CDR2 FQGNSA. Germline trimming cut 1 base from V and 8 bases from J; bases unmatched to any gene: 11. The CDR3 contains 18 residues.

This clonotype has a handful of counts. The chain carries TRBV11-2 and TRBJ2-5, with 10 bases lining up with TRBD2. V lost 5 bases, J lost 4 bases, and 10 bases stayed unmatched. This CDR3 region has 16 residues. In germline, CDR1 is SGHAT, CDR2 FQNNGV. The CDR3 loop reads CASSNTAAGGGETQYF. The CDR3 DNA sequence: TGTGCCAGCAGCAACACAGCAGCGGGGGGGGGAGAGACCCAGTACTTC. The whole variable domain, filled in from reference TRBV11-2 and TRBJ2-5, reads EAGVAQSPRYKIIEKRQSVAFWCNPISGHATLYWYQQILGQGPKLLIQFQNNGVVDDSQLPKDRFSAERLKGVDSTLKIQPAKLEDSAVYLCASSNTAAGGGETQYFGPGTRLLVL.

The V gene is TRBV15, the J gene TRBJ2-7; D is perhaps TRBD1 (6 bases). Between the trimmed V and J ends, which lost 0 bases and 4 bases, there was a span of 13 bases. Germline V gene sequence: CDR1 LNHNV, CDR2 YYDKDF (reference sequence). The CDR3 spans 15 residues. This CDR3 reads CATSREQGERYEQYF. CDR3 nucleotide sequence: TGTGCCACCAGCAGAGAACAGGGAGAGAGATACGAGCAGTACTTC.

With respect to this clonotype: Germline and junction disagree at one end, which may indicate a read error. V is TRBV12-3 or TRBV12-4 and J is TRBJ2-7; TRBD1 is a possible D gene (6 bases). The CDR3 has 16 amino acids. The CDR3 sequence is CGSSFSGARGHHEQYF. CDR3 coding DNA: TGTGGCAGCAGTTTTTCTGGGGCCAGGGGACACCACGAGCAGTACTTC.

The chain has TRBV7-2 and TRBJ2-5, with D perhaps TRBD2 (5 bases). TRBJ2-7 explains the end of the DNA better; the J call may be wrong. The CDR3 consists of 14 residues. The V gene's germline CDR1 is SGHTA and CDR2 FQGNSA. The CDR3 bases are TGTGCCAGCAGCCCACGCCTGACCGGAGGCGAGCAGTACTTC. It codes for CASSPRLTGGEQYF.